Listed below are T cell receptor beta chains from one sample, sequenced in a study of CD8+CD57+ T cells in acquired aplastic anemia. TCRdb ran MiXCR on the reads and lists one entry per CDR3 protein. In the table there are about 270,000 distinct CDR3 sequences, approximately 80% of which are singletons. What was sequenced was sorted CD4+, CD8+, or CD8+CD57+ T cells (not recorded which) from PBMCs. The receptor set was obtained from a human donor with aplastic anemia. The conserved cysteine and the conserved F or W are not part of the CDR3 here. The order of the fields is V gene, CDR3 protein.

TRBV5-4,ASSRGQGPDTQY
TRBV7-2,ASSLPTRPDTQY
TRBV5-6,ASRGGGGNGQDEQF
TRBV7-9,ASSQGTGFNETLF
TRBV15,ASSAGGGAYERY
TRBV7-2,ASSFPGGPDTHYQF
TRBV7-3,ASSMASGCADTQF
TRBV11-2,ASSLGLLKETQY
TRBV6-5,ASMFTGADYEQY
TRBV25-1,ASSGGLGQGGNEQF
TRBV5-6,ASSLESASSYEQY
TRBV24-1,ATSEPGLGEQF
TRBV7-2,ASNVVQGGYGCT
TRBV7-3,ASSLTAGASDELF
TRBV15,ATSRVTKQETQY
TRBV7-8,ASSLARGPDTYGYT
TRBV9,ASSVDGDSYEQY
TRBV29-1,SVAVGADEQY
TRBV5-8,ATSLGEVAYEQY
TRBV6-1,ASSEAGGDYEQY
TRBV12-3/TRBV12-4,ASSSAYNTDTQY
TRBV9,ASSLGDSSNKLF
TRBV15,ASSLGSDRVNSSFH
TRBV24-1,ATGSSGGKYEQY
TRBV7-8,ASSLVRGPDTQYQY
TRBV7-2,ASSLAGSPDNEYF
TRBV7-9,ASSFERSGASDF
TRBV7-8,ASSFDPAGTAEAF
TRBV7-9,ASSFQRTWGGDEY
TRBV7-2,ASSQLPAIAGGLSGNTIY
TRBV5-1,ASSWDVQGQPQH